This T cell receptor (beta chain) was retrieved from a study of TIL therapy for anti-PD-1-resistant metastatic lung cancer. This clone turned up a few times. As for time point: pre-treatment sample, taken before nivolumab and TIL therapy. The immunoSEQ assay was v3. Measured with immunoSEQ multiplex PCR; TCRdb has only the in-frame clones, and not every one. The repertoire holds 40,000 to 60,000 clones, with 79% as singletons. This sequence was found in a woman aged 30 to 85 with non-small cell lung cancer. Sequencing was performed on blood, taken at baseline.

Written as DNA, the CDR3 is TGTGCCAGCAGCACGGGACGGGGGGTCCACGAGCAGTACTTC. Translation gives CASSTGRGVHEQYF. The rearrangement uses TRBV7-6 and TRBJ2-7, with 7 positions matching TRBD2. The CDR3 is 14 residues long. The ends lost 5 bases at V and 5 bases at J; junction bases unmatched: 9. Germline CDR1 reads SGHVS; CDR2 reads FNYEAQ.